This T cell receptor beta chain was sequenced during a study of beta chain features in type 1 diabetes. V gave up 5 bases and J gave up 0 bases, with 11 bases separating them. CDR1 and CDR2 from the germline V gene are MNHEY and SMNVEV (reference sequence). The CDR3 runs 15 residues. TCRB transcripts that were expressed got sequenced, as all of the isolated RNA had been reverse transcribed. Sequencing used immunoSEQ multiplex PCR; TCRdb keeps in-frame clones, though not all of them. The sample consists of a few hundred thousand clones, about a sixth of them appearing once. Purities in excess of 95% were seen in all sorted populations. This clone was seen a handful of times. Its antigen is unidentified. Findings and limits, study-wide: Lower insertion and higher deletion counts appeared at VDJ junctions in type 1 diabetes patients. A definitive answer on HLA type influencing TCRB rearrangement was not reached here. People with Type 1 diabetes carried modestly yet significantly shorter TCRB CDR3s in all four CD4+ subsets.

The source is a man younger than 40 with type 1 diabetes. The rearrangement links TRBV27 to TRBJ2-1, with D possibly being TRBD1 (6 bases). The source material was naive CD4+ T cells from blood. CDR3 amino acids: CASSRTEGSYNEQFF. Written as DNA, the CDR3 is TGTGCCAGCAGTAGGACAGAAGGCTCCTACAATGAGCAGTTCTTC.